A single T cell receptor beta chain is shown here with its context. This entry comes from a study of blood T cell repertoires in COVID-19. Background on the study: Whether acute or convalescent, the COVID-19 samples came from the United States, Italy and Spain. Nucleic acid was either cDNA or gDNA, and it came from T cells, B-cell-depleted T cells, or PBMCs.

In the original analysis: From reference gene primer amplification, estimates of nucleated cell counts were derived. Sequencing used immunoSEQ multiplex PCR; TCRdb keeps in-frame clones, though not all of them. D and trimming come from the DNA, and the V and J calls and clone size come from that table. The table has approximately 150,000 clones, around 80% seen once. Trimming cost V 5 bases and J 6 bases, with 16 bases left between them. CDR3 size: 15 residues. From germline, CDR1 is SGHAT and CDR2 FQNNGV. The sequence came from a woman between 65 and 79 years old who had recovered from COVID-19. The sample comprised peripheral blood. The chain has TRBV11-2 and TRBJ1-4; a weak D match, TRBD1 (6 bases). CDR3: CASSPRGQSYEKLFF. The CDR3 DNA follows: TGTGCCAGCAGCCCCCGAGGACAGTCCTATGAAAAACTGTTTTTT.